The 22 T cell receptor beta chains below all came from one sample that was sequenced in a study of technical replicates of blood from a few donors. The repertoire was sequenced with immunoSEQ multiplex PCR; TCRdb's copy has only in-frame clones and lacks some. The data contain 60,000 to 80,000 clones, over 85% of them seen just once; the ten biggest clones take up 4% to 5.5%. The sequenced material came from PBMCs. The receptor source for this set is a human donor in good health. Some clones in this sample may be carry-over from other donors' samples.

The chain is built from TRBV10-3 and TRBJ2-7; weak D call: TRBD1 (5 bases). Per germline, CDR1 ENHRY and CDR2 SYGVKD. CDR3 length equals 11 residues. V shed 6 bases and J shed 6 bases, with 9 bases lying between them. The CDR3 is CAIRQGAEQYF. The DNA for the CDR3 is TGTGCCATCAGGCAGGGTGCCGAGCAGTACTTC.

The rearrangement uses TRBV7-3 and TRBJ2-3; 13 bases match TRBD2. Germline assignment: CDR1 SGHTA and CDR2 FQGTGA. J gave up 7 bases and V 5 bases, and 6 bases lay outside the gene matches. This CDR3 comprises 15 residues. Here the CDR3 DNA reads TGTGCCAGCAGCCAACTAGCGGGGGGGCAGTATACGCAGTATTTT. Its translation: CASSQLAGGQYTQYF.

The genes are TRBV2 and TRBJ1-4; weak D call: TRBD1 (6 bases). The germline CDR1 and CDR2 sequences are SNHLY and FYNNEI. Deletions cut 4 bases from V and 0 bases from J, with 12 bases between. The CDR3 is 16 residues long. This CDR3 reads CASSGRTVATNEKLFF. The CDR3 DNA reads TGTGCCAGCAGTGGCCGGACAGTCGCAACTAATGAAAAACTGTTTTTT.

This clone came up once. The chain employs TRBV2 and TRBJ2-5, with 15 bases matching TRBD2. In germline, CDR1 is SNHLY, CDR2 FYNNEI. CDR3 size: 17 residues. V lost 5 bases to trimming and J lost 8 bases; unmatched junction nucleotides: 12. This CDR3 is CASSPWTSGRAQGTQYF. CDR3 nucleotides: TGTGCCAGCAGTCCCTGGACTAGCGGGAGGGCCCAGGGTACCCAGTACTTC.

The genes are TRBV7-9 and TRBJ2-1; D might be TRBD2 (5 bases). V was cut by 1 base and J by 10 bases, with 11 bases left in between. Germline values: CDR1 SEHNR, CDR2 FQNEAQ (reference sequence). The CDR3 consists of 13 residues. Here the CDR3 reads CASSLGLGSEQFF. In DNA form, the CDR3 reads TGTGCCAGCAGCTTAGGTCTTGGGAGCGAGCAGTTCTTC. The whole variable domain, filled in from reference TRBV7-9 and TRBJ2-1, reads DTGVSQNPRHKITKRGQNVTFRCDPISEHNRLYWYRQTLGQGPEFLTYFQNEAQLEKSRLLSDRFSAERPKGSFSTLEIQRTEQGDSAMYLCASSLGLGSEQFFGPGTRLTVL.

Comments on this clone: The junction departs from the called germline gene at one end, perhaps through a read error. This specimen includes other DNA sequences encoding the same CDR3. The chain joins TRBV11-3 to TRBJ2-3, with 12 nucleotides matching TRBD2. Germline V CDR1 and CDR2: SGHNT, YENEEA. The CDR3 loop spans 16 amino acids. The CDR3 sequence: CASSLEGTSGTDTQYF. The CDR3 nucleotides are TGTGCCAGCAGCCTAGAGGGGACTAGCGGGACAGATACGCAGTATTTT.

The chain links TRBV10-3 to TRBJ2-7; TRBD2 matches 8 bases. Germline CDR1 reads ENHRY; CDR2 reads SYGVKD. The junction had 5 bases not matched to a gene; V was cut back by 0 bases and J by 4 bases. This CDR3 has 15 residues. The CDR3, as DNA: TGTGCCATCAGTGAGTCGGGACTAGAGCTTTACGAGCAGTACTTC. Its protein product is CAISESGLELYEQYF.

The chain uses TRBV7-9 and TRBJ1-3; the match to TRBD1 covers 8 bases. Trimming took 6 bases from V and 3 from J; bases not matched to a gene: 10. CDR3 length: 16 amino acids. In germline, CDR1 is SEHNR, CDR2 FQNEAQ (reference sequence). The CDR3 sequence is CASRSDRGSGGNTIYF. CDR3 nucleotide sequence: TGTGCCAGCAGATCCGACAGGGGATCAGGTGGAAACACCATATATTTT.

This clone turned up a few times. The rearrangement joins TRBV7-6 to TRBJ2-3; 12 bases map to TRBD2. The CDR3 extends over 17 amino acids. Per germline, CDR1 SGHVS and CDR2 FNYEAQ. The V segment lost 2 bases and the J segment 2 bases; nucleotides outside the gene matches: 5. The CDR3 coding sequence is TGTGCCAGCAGCTTACGACTAGCGGGGGAGATCACAGATACGCAGTATTTT. Its translation: CASSLRLAGEITDTQYF.

The genes are TRBV29-1 and TRBJ2-5; D is possibly TRBD2 (5 bases). The CDR3 is 12 amino acids. The V gene's germline CDR1 is SQVTM and CDR2 ANQGSEA. Trimming removed 3 bases at V and 2 bases at J, with 7 bases between. DNA for the CDR3: TGCAGCGTTGACCGGGGTCAAGAGACCCAGTACTTC. It is translated as CSVDRGQETQYF.

The genes are TRBV5-6 and TRBJ1-4; D possibly corresponds to TRBD1 (5 bases). The germline V gene has CDR1 SGHDT and CDR2 YYEEEE. Trimming removed 5 bases at V and 8 bases at J, with 16 bases between. The CDR3 has 14 amino acids. The CDR3 nucleotides are TGTGCCAGCAGTGACGCGGGGCAGGCCGAAAAACTGTTTTTT. Protein sequence: CASSDAGQAEKLFF.

The chain carries TRBV5-1 and TRBJ2-3; TRBD1 matches at 10 bases. The trim removed 7 bases at V and 4 bases at J, leaving 9 bases unmatched. Germline CDR1 and CDR2: SGHRS and YFSETQ. This CDR3 is built from 15 residues. For the CDR3, the DNA is TGCGCCAGCGTTACCGGGACAGGGGCCCCAGATACGCAGTATTTT. It codes for CASVTGTGAPDTQYF.

This chain connects TRBV7-7 to TRBJ2-2; D perhaps matches TRBD1 (8 bases). The CDR3 totals 15 residues. The V end lost 5 bases, the J end lost 4 bases, and 14 bases lay between the germline ends. Germline V gives CDR1 SSHAT, CDR2 FNYEAQ (reference sequence). The CDR3 protein is CASSPSGTGTGELFF. For the CDR3, the DNA is TGTGCCAGCAGCCCAAGCGGGACAGGCACCGGGGAGCTGTTTTTT.

The chain couples TRBV6-5 to TRBJ2-5, with TRBD2 matching 8 bases. V lost 6 bases to trimming and J lost 4 bases; unmatched junction nucleotides: 10. The CDR3 has 15 amino acids. Per the germline V gene, CDR1 is MNHEY and CDR2 is SVGAGI. Here the CDR3 reads CASSAGLAQGETQYF. CDR3 nucleotide sequence: TGTGCCAGCAGCGCAGGACTAGCTCAGGGAGAGACCCAGTACTTC.

This chain links TRBV10-1 with TRBJ2-5; D is unresolved. The CDR3 contains 15 residues. Germline V gene data show CDR1 as WNHNN and CDR2 as SYGVQD (reference sequence). V was pared by 6 bases and J by 3 bases, with 17 bases between. The DNA for the CDR3 is TGCGCCAGCAGCCTGCAAAGCGTTTCAAAAGAGACCCAGTACTTC. Its translation: CASSLQSVSKETQYF.

CDR3 residues: CASTSQVGLAGELFF. CDR3 DNA sequence: TGTGCCAGCACGTCCCAGGTCGGTTTGGCCGGGGAGCTGTTTTTT. The chain employs TRBV7-2 and TRBJ2-2; D gene uncertain. The CDR3 contains 15 residues. CDR1 and CDR2 from the germline V gene are SGHTA and FQGNSA. The V end was cut by 7 bases, the J end by 6 bases, with 18 bases between.

This chain links TRBV5-1 with TRBJ1-3; D may be TRBD1 (5 bases). The ends were cut back, 7 bases at V and 0 bases at J, with 11 bases in the middle. CDR1 SGHRS and CDR2 YFSETQ come from the germline V gene. CDR3 length equals 14 residues. CDR3 DNA sequence: TGCGCCAGCGCTGACAGTACCTCTGGAAACACCATATATTTT. As protein: CASADSTSGNTIYF. The full variable domain, completed using reference TRBV5-1 and TRBJ1-3, is KAGVTQTPRYLIKTRGQQVTLSCSPISGHRSVSWYQQTPGQGLQFLFEYFSETQRNKGNFPGRFSGRQFSNSRSEMNVSTLELGDSALYLCASADSTSGNTIYFGEGSWLTVV.

The genes are TRBV28 and TRBJ1-4, with D possibly being TRBD1 (6 bases). The V gene's germline CDR1 is MDHEN and CDR2 SYDVKM. The CDR3 length is 14 residues. The ends were cut back, 4 bases at V and 8 bases at J, with 14 bases in the middle. The CDR3 protein is CASSWTGTREKLFF. In nucleotides, the CDR3 is TGTGCCAGCAGTTGGACCGGGACAAGGGAAAAACTGTTTTTT.

The rearrangement joins TRBV10-3 to TRBJ2-5; 9 nucleotides agree with TRBD2. The CDR3 spans 16 residues. V shed 6 bases, J shed 4 bases, and the junction held 12 bases outside the gene matches. Germline V gives CDR1 ENHRY, CDR2 SYGVKD. This CDR3 is CAIRKTGGTSSETQYF. In nucleotides, the CDR3 is TGTGCCATCAGAAAGACCGGTGGGACTAGCTCAGAGACCCAGTACTTC.

The chain employs TRBV11-2 and TRBJ2-1, with 8 bases identical to TRBD1. Germline trimming cut 4 bases from V and 10 bases from J; bases unmatched to any gene: 6. The CDR3 spans 13 residues. The V gene's germline CDR1 is SGHAT and CDR2 FQNNGV. DNA for the CDR3: TGTGCCAGCAGCTCCGACAGGGGACGGGAGCAGTTCTTC. This codes for CASSSDRGREQFF.

The chain employs TRBV19 and TRBJ2-5, with D tentatively TRBD2 (5 bases). The germline V gene encodes CDR1 LNHDA and CDR2 SQIVND (reference sequence). V was shortened by 4 bases and J by 3 bases, with 12 bases between the two germline ends. The CDR3 has 14 residues. CDR3 nucleotide sequence: TGTGCCAGTAGTAGGGAGCCAGTCAAAGAGACCCAGTACTTC. Protein: CASSREPVKETQYF. The full variable domain, in which reference TRBV19 and TRBJ2-5 provide the parts outside the CDR3, is DGGITQSPKYLFRKEGQNVTLSCEQNLNHDAMYWYRQDPGQGLRLIYYSQIVNDFQKGDIAEGYSVSREKKESFPLTVTSAQKNPTAFYLCASSREPVKETQYFGPGTRLLVL.

The CDR3 DNA reads TGCAGCGTTGATCCCCTAGGGGGCTCCAAGGAGACCCAGTACTTC. Translated, it gives CSVDPLGGSKETQYF. This chain links TRBV29-1 with TRBJ2-5; 7 bases fit TRBD1. With V trimmed by 3 bases and J by 5 bases, 12 bases remained unmatched. The CDR3 is made up of 15 amino acids. Germline V gene sequence: CDR1 SQVTM, CDR2 ANQGSEA. Together with reference TRBV29-1 and TRBJ2-5, the CDR3 gives the full variable domain: SAVISQKPSRDICQRGTSLTIQCQVDSQVTMMFWYRQQPGQSLTLIATANQGSEATYESGFVIDKFPISRPNLTFSTLTVSNMSPEDSSIYLCSVDPLGGSKETQYFGPGTRLLVL.